This TCR beta chain appears in the sequencing data of a study of regulatory T cells in long-lasting Graves disease. This clonotype was recorded many times. The antigen is unknown. The time point is: persistent/refractory GD, antithyroid drugs over 5 years with positive TRAb. Generation of the TCR library employed RNA extracted from PBMCs. Collection of peripheral blood (approximately 9 milliliters) was done using EDTA tubes. The study, taken as a whole, reports: Persistent Graves' patients showed a TCR diversity that was lower than that of newly diagnosed ones.

The CDR3 runs 19 residues. Trimming took off 4 bases at V and 0 bases at J, with 23 bases between the two ends. Looked up from germline, CDR1 is SGHDT and CDR2 is YYEEEE. iRepertoire HTBI primers and Arm-PCR of CDR3 regions built TCR beta libraries. One entry per CDR3 protein, called by TCRdb with MiXCR from the multiplex PCR reads. Of about 470,000 distinct CDR3 sequences listed, about a fifth are singletons. The sample was peripheral blood mononuclear cells (PBMCs), taken when the disease was refractory, from a patient treated with antithyroid drugs. This chain joins TRBV5-6 and TRBJ1-5; D remains unclear. This receptor was obtained from a female donor with Graves disease. The CDR3 loop is CASSPPFGGMSYSNQPQHF. The CDR3 nucleotides are TGTGCCAGCAGCCCGCCGTTCGGAGGAATGTCATATAGCAATCAGCCCCAGCATTTT.